The clone carrying this T cell receptor (beta chain) was recorded a few times. The entry originates in a study of cytomegalovirus exposure and HLA in healthy donors. Trimming at V came to 4 bases and at J to 2 bases, leaving 7 bases not matched to a gene. CDR1 and CDR2 from the germline V gene are SGDLS and YYNGEE. The CDR3 runs 16 residues. PCR amplification relied on 60 Vbeta primers (plus 13 Jbeta primers). Method: immunoSEQ multiplex PCR; TCRdb's copy keeps in-frame clones and lacks some. The sample lists 100,000 to 120,000 clones; over 12% were seen once. This clonotype was sampled from a female donor in good health and CMV-seronegative. The J gene is TRBJ2-5, the V gene TRBV9; TRBD2 matches at 11 bases. Sequencing was done on a sample of PBMCs. CDR3 amino acids: CASSSRLAGLQETQYF. CDR3 DNA sequence: TGTGCCAGCAGCTCCCGACTAGCGGGGTTACAAGAGACCCAGTACTTC.